Listed below are T cell receptor beta chains from one sample, sequenced in a study of cytomegalovirus exposure and HLA in healthy donors. The protocol was immunoSEQ multiplex PCR, while the TCRdb copy is restricted to in-frame clones and leaves out a portion. This table has about 120,000 clones, about 68% appearing once. Sequencing was performed on PBMCs. The source of these receptors is a man between 35 and 55 years old in good health and CMV-seropositive. CDR3s include the opening cysteine and the closing phenylalanine or tryptophan.

>TRBV5-8|TRBJ1-1
CASHRQLNTEAFF
>TRBV13|TRBJ2-7
CASSPGQGAYEQYF
>TRBV6-1|TRBJ1-2
CASSTDRGDYGYTF
>TRBV11-1|TRBJ2-7
CASTRDYSYEQYF
>TRBV5-1|TRBJ2-7
CASSLESGPGSEQYF
>TRBV11-2|TRBJ1-1
CASSSWHRGMNTEAFF
>TRBV30|TRBJ1-1
CAWSMPQWRQGHTEAFF
>TRBV6-5|TRBJ2-7
CASVGRSNSYEQYF
>TRBV28|TRBJ1-4
CASSFQTGGAANEKLFF
>TRBV6-6|TRBJ2-4
CASGLLAKNIQYF
>TRBV11-2|TRBJ2-3
CASRLPGGTDTQYF
>TRBV5-6|TRBJ2-7
CASSYDRGYYEQYF
>TRBV5-1|TRBJ1-2
CANSAFGQLNTYGYTF
>TRBV27|TRBJ2-5
CASRGLAGGQETQYF
>TRBV5-6|TRBJ1-1
CASSLVEGYTEAFF
>TRBV7-6|TRBJ2-7
CASSQREVVYEQYF
>TRBV11-1|TRBJ2-2
CASRAAAALNTGELFF